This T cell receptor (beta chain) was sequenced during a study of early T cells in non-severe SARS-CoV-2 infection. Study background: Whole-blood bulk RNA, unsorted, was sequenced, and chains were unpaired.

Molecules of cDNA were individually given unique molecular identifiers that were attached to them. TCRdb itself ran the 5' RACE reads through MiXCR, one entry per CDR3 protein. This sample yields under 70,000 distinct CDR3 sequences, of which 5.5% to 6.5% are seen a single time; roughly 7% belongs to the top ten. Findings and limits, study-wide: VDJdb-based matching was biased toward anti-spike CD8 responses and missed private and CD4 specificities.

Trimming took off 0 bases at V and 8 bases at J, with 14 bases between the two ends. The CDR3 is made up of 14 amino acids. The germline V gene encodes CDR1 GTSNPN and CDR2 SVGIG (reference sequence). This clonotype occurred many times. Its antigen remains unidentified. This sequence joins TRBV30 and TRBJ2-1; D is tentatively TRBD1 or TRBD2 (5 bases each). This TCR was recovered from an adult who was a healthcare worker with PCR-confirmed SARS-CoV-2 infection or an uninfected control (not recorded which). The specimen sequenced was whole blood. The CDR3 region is CAWSVPLGVHEQFF. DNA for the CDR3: TGTGCCTGGAGTGTTCCCTTGGGGGTGCATGAGCAGTTCTTC. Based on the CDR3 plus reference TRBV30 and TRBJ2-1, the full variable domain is SQTIHQWPATLVQPVGSPLSLECTVEGTSNPNLYWYRQAAGRGLQLLFYSVGIGQISSEVPQNLSASRPQDRQFILSSKKLLLSDSGFYLCAWSVPLGVHEQFFGPGTRLTVL.